This TCR beta chain was captured by sequencing in a study of a mutant IDH1 vaccine in newly diagnosed glioma. Overall study findings and caveats: Among patients, 93.3% showed immune responses induced by the vaccine.

Comment on this clone: Its antigen is still unknown.

This CDR3 is built from 14 residues. Germline CDR1 SEHNR, CDR2 FQNEAQ (reference sequence). V lost 4 bases and J 1 base, leaving 7 bases between the germline ends. Repertoires were generated with immunoSEQ multiplex PCR, while TCRdb's copy carries only in-frame clones and drops some. This table holds roughly 120,000 clones, about 82% found once. Noted time point: week 11, during vaccination. Every single dose of the vaccine, 300 ug of mutant IDH1 20-mer peptide, came with topical imiquimod. Patients carried new grade 3 or 4 IDH1-mutant astrocytomas lacking nuclear ATRX. This sequence was found in a man in his forties or fifties with glioma. This chain uses TRBV7-9 with TRBJ2-2, with D unresolved. Here the sequenced sample was PBMCs, taken from a glioma patient whose treatment included an IDH1 peptide vaccine. CDR3 coding DNA: TGTGCCAGCAGCTCCGGACGGAACACCGGGGAGCTGTTTTTT. It codes for CASSSGRNTGELFF.